This T cell receptor beta chain was retrieved from a study of blood T cell repertoires in COVID-19. Study information: COVID-19 samples from acute and convalescent phases originated in the United States, Italy and Spain.

TCRdb's copy holds only in-frame clones and misses some; the assay was immunoSEQ multiplex PCR. The sample carries 330,000 or so clones, 80% to 90% recorded once. This receptor was obtained from a man aged 25-45 years who had recovered from COVID-19. The sequenced sample was PBMCs or T cells enriched from blood (not recorded which).

As DNA, the CDR3 is TGTGCCAGCAGTGGAGGCAGCAGACTTAGCAATCAGCCCCAGCATTTT. It encodes CASSGGSRLSNQPQHF. The rearrangement uses TRBV2 and TRBJ1-5; D is undetermined. Trimming removed 4 bases at V and 0 bases at J, with 13 bases between. CDR3 length equals 16 residues. In germline, CDR1 is SNHLY, CDR2 FYNNEI.